This T cell receptor beta chain was retrieved from a study of T-cell memory formation after mild COVID-19. Study-wide findings and caveats: SARS-CoV-2 specificity of second-wave clones peaking day 37 was unconfirmed. CD4/CD8 balance held among clones contracting day 15 to 85, and later expanders leaned CD4+. Prior to infection, memory already included some responding clones, suggesting cross-reactive memory joined. Mostly located in CM and EM were contracting CD4+ clones, with contracting CD8+ clones located in EMRA.

V gave up 2 bases and J gave up 2 bases, with 11 bases separating them. CDR3 length: 16 residues. CDR1 is SGHRS, CDR2 YFSETQ, per germline. The table lists this clonotype with many counts. Its antigen is currently unknown. TCRdb recomputed calls from the 5' RACE reads with MiXCR, one row per CDR3 protein. Of fewer than 650,000 distinct CDR3 sequences in the sample, about a fifth were seen once. Sequenced input: PBMCs or a T cell subset sorted from them (not recorded which). V gene TRBV5-1 combines with J gene TRBJ1-6; D possibly corresponds to TRBD1 (5 bases). The origin of this receptor is an adult woman who had mild COVID-19 (a few samples of this study predate the infection). Cell type and time point are not known. CDR3 nucleotides: TGCGCCAGCAGCTTCAGGGTAGGGGCCTATAATTCACCCCTCCACTTT. It is translated as CASSFRVGAYNSPLHF.